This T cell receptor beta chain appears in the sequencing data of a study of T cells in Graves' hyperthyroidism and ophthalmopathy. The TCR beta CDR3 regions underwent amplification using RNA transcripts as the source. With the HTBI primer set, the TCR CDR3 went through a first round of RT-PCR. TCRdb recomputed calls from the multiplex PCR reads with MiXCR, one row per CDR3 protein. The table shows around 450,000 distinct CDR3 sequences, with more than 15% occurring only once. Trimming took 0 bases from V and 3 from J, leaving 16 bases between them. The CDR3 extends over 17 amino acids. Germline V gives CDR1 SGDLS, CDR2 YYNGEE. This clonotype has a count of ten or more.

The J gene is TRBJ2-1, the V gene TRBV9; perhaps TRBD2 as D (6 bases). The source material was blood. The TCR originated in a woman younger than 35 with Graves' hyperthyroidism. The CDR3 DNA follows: TGTGCCAGCAGCGTAGAATACCTAGCGACCAGCTACAATGAGCAGTTCTTC. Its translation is CASSVEYLATSYNEQFF.